Listed here are 6 T cell receptor beta chains from one sample, sequenced in a study of blood T cell repertoires in COVID-19. Sequencing used immunoSEQ multiplex PCR; TCRdb keeps in-frame clones, though not all of them. Of roughly 320,000 clones in the sample, approximately 90% were seen once. The specimen was peripheral blood. The receptors derive from a woman between 45 and 65 years old with COVID-19, enrolled during active disease.

The chain has TRBV18 and TRBJ1-1, with no clear D. V gave up 4 bases and J gave up 1 base, with 7 bases separating them. Germline V gene sequence: CDR1 KGHSH, CDR2 LQKENI. This CDR3 spans 13 amino acids. DNA for the CDR3: TGTGCCAGCTCACGGGCCACGAACACTGAAGCTTTCTTT. Residues: CASSRATNTEAFF.

The chain is built from TRBV10-3 and TRBJ2-1, with TRBD1 identical over 9 bases. There are 15 residues in the CDR3. Trimming took 6 bases from V and 5 from J; bases not matched to a gene: 8. The germline CDR1 and CDR2 sequences are ENHRY and SYGVKD. CDR3 in amino acids: CAIRMPGQGHNEQFF. The CDR3, as DNA: TGTGCCATCAGGATGCCGGGACAGGGTCACAATGAGCAGTTCTTC.

V usage is TRBV2 and J usage is TRBJ1-2, with TRBD1 matching 10 bases. Germline-derived CDR1 and CDR2 are SNHLY and FYNNEI. The CDR3 runs 13 residues. Germline trimming cut 6 bases from V and 7 bases from J; bases unmatched to any gene: 5. In nucleotides, the CDR3 is TGTGCCAGCAGGAGACAGGGGGCGGGTGGCTACACCTTC. This translates into CASRRQGAGGYTF.

This chain connects TRBV19 to TRBJ1-6; D unclear. The CDR3 loop spans 15 amino acids. The ends were cut back, 3 bases at V and 4 bases at J, with 10 bases in the middle. From germline, CDR1 is LNHDA and CDR2 SQIVND (reference sequence). CDR3 residues: CASSIVTVYNSPLHF. In DNA form, the CDR3 reads TGTGCCAGTAGTATTGTTACAGTTTATAATTCACCCCTCCACTTT.

This sequence joins TRBV5-5 and TRBJ2-5, with a possible D match to TRBD1 (6 bases). This CDR3 has 17 amino acids. Germline CDR1 reads SGHKS; CDR2 reads YYEKEE (reference sequence). V was shortened by 1 base and J by 3 bases, with 19 bases between the two germline ends. CDR3 nucleotide sequence: TGTGCCAGCAGCTTGTTGGTCGTTCCTTACAGGGAAGAGACCCAGTACTTC. Translated, it gives CASSLLVVPYREETQYF.

This sequence joins TRBV18 and TRBJ2-5; D perhaps matches TRBD1 (5 bases). V lost 0 bases and J lost 6, with 14 bases in between. Germline CDR1 KGHSH, CDR2 LQKENI. The CDR3 is 15 residues long. The CDR3 loop is CASSPPIRTRQTQYF. Written as DNA, the CDR3 is TGTGCCAGCTCACCACCGATTCGGACACGGCAGACCCAGTACTTC.